This T cell receptor beta chain was found in a study of T cell responses to AZD1222 COVID-19 vaccine. Sequenced by immunoSEQ multiplex PCR; TCRdb stores in-frame clones only, minus some. The data hold roughly 120,000 clones, with 70% to 90% observed a single time. The V gene's germline CDR1 is SQVTM and CDR2 ANQGSEA. The CDR3 length is 16 residues. V shed 5 bases and J 1 base; nucleotides not matched to a gene: 9. In its sample, this clone was seen a few times. Sequencing was performed on peripheral blood, taken on day 0 of AZD1222 vaccination. The chain recombines TRBV29-1 with TRBJ1-5, with 9 bases aligning to TRBD1. The TCR originated in an adult in good health. Here the CDR3 reads CSVKVGTGISNQPQHF. CDR3 coding DNA: TGCAGCGTTAAGGTTGGGACAGGGATAAGCAATCAGCCCCAGCATTTT.